This T cell receptor (beta chain) stems from a study of blood T cells in healthy people across ages. The study's findings and limits: The recorded TCR beta diversity per million T cells decreased in a roughly linear manner with age. Both naive CD4+ cell counts and diversity were greater in long-lived donors than in aged donors.

The CDR3 consists of 15 residues. With 2 bases clipped from V and 5 bases from J, the junction kept 11 bases outside the gene matches. The germline gives CDR1 DFQATT, CDR2 SNEGSKA (reference sequence). Combining a sample-barcoded 5' primer with a J-beta primer mix, a second PCR ran for roughly 7 to 12 cycles. TCRdb analysed the 5' RACE reads with MiXCR anew, one entry per CDR3 protein. The sample contains about 1.6 million distinct CDR3 sequences, 30% to 35% of which appear only once. About this clonotype: The antigen is unknown. A much larger clonotype is one base distant, so this may be a read error.

The rearrangement joins TRBV20-1 to TRBJ2-7; 8 bases match TRBD2. The origin of this receptor is a woman aged 25 to 39 in good health. Specimen: blood. This CDR3 reads CSARIPGLVGDEQYF. CDR3 nucleotide sequence: TGCAGTGCTAGAATCCCGGGACTAGTGGGCGACGAGCAGTACTTC.